The 18 T cell receptor beta chains reported below all come from one sample, sequenced in a study of blood T cell repertoires in COVID-19. Produced via immunoSEQ multiplex PCR; TCRdb's table is partial and in-frame only. The profile shows around 100,000 clones, over 80% of them singletons. Sequenced input: peripheral blood. Receptor source: a woman between 65 and 79 years old with acute or convalescent COVID-19.

This clone was detected only once. This rearrangement joins TRBV7-2 to TRBJ1-2, with 9 bases identical to TRBD1. The junction had 13 bases not matched to a gene; V was cut back by 6 bases and J by 8 bases. This CDR3 comprises 15 residues. Germline loops: CDR1 SGHTA, CDR2 FQGNSA. This chain's CDR3 is CASRHGRDRVRGYTF. CDR3 bases: TGTGCCAGCAGACATGGGAGGGACAGGGTAAGAGGCTACACCTTC.

This chain links TRBV24-1 with TRBJ2-1, with 8 bases matching TRBD2. Per the germline V gene, CDR1 is KGHDR and CDR2 is SFDVKD. The CDR3 runs 16 residues. V trimming: 5 bases; J trimming: 6 bases; junction bases outside the gene matches: 11. The CDR3 coding sequence is TGTGCCACCAGTGCCGCTGGACTAGCCGGCGGCAATGAGCAGTTCTTC. Translating gives CATSAAGLAGGNEQFF.

The chain uses TRBV7-9 and TRBJ2-2, with TRBD1 identical over 7 bases. Looked up from germline, CDR1 is SEHNR and CDR2 is FQNEAQ (reference sequence). The trim removed 2 bases at V and 8 bases at J, leaving 2 bases unmatched. There are 13 residues in the CDR3. In DNA, the CDR3 is TGTGCCAGCAGCTTACCGACAGGGGGGGAGCTGTTTTTT. It yields the protein CASSLPTGGELFF.

V usage is TRBV7-6 and J usage is TRBJ2-5, with 10 bases fitting TRBD2. J lost 0 bases, V lost 4 bases, and 5 bases had no gene match. This CDR3 spans 16 amino acids. Looked up from germline, CDR1 is SGHVS and CDR2 is FNYEAQ. The CDR3 DNA reads TGTGCCAGCAGCTCCCCGACTAGCGGGTACCAAGAGACCCAGTACTTC. It specifies CASSSPTSGYQETQYF.

The sample holds a few counts of this clone. The chain is built from TRBV27 and TRBJ1-2; possible D gene TRBD1, 5 bases. The ends were cut back, 6 bases at V and 7 bases at J, with 9 bases in the middle. CDR3 length equals 11 residues. Germline CDR1 is MNHEY and CDR2 is SMNVEV (reference sequence). Here the CDR3 DNA reads TGTGCCAGCAGAGACAGTGGTGGCTACACCTTC. This gives the protein CASRDSGGYTF.

The count of this clone is one. CDR3: CASMKGQGITEAFF. The CDR3 DNA sequence: TGTGCCAGCATGAAAGGACAGGGTATAACTGAAGCTTTCTTT. The chain combines TRBV2 with TRBJ1-1, with TRBD1 matching 8 bases. J gave up 5 bases and V 7 bases, and 9 bases lay outside the gene matches. This CDR3 has 14 amino acids. CDR1 and CDR2 from the germline V gene are SNHLY and FYNNEI.

The V and J genes are TRBV6-1 and TRBJ2-7, with D possibly TRBD1 on 6 matching bases. Germline CDR1 reads MNHNS; CDR2 reads SASEGT. Between the trimmed V and J ends, which lost 1 base and 1 base, there was a span of 11 bases. This CDR3 is 15 amino acids long. Here the CDR3 reads CASSEGGLGSYEQYF. The CDR3 coding sequence is TGTGCCAGCAGTGAAGGGGGGCTAGGTTCCTACGAGCAGTACTTC.

V is TRBV14 and J is TRBJ2-3; D gene ambiguous. Germline assignment: CDR1 SGHDN and CDR2 FVKESK. The CDR3 runs 15 residues. V shed 4 bases and J shed 0 bases, with 11 bases lying between them. DNA for the CDR3: TGTGCCAGCAGCCCCGCGATATCTAGCACAGATACGCAGTATTTT. Translating it yields CASSPAISSTDTQYF.

The chain employs TRBV2 and TRBJ1-4; D not certain. Between the trimmed V and J ends, which lost 2 bases and 11 bases, there was a span of 15 bases. This CDR3 is built from 14 residues. From germline, CDR1 is SNHLY and CDR2 FYNNEI. The CDR3 DNA is TGTGCCAGCAGTGAACGGCTGGCGGGGTCCAAACTGTTTTTT. As protein: CASSERLAGSKLFF. The variable domain in full, with the rest retrieved from reference TRBV2 and TRBJ1-4, is EPEVTQTPSHQVTQMGQEVILRCVPISNHLYFYWYRQILGQKVEFLVSFYNNEISEKSEIFDDQFSVERPDGSNFTLKIRSTKLEDSAMYFCASSERLAGSKLFFGSGTQLSVL.

This clone occurred a few times. The chain uses TRBV6-4 and TRBJ2-1, with a weak D call TRBD2 (5 bases). The CDR3 totals 13 residues. Trimming removed 4 bases from V and 8 bases from J, with 12 bases in between. CDR1 MRHNA and CDR2 SNTAGT come from the germline V gene. The CDR3 reads CASSVENGDEQFF. The CDR3 DNA is TGTGCCAGCAGTGTCGAAAACGGGGATGAGCAGTTCTTC.

The genes are TRBV5-1 and TRBJ1-6, with 7 bases that match TRBD1. Germline CDR1 reads SGHRS; CDR2 reads YFSETQ. CDR3 length: 16 residues. V was clipped by 0 bases and J by 9 bases; unmatched bases: 9. CDR3: CASSLVGQGVGSPLHF. CDR3 coding DNA: TGCGCCAGCAGCTTGGTTGGCCAGGGGGTCGGTTCACCCCTCCACTTT. The full variable domain, its missing parts supplied by reference TRBV5-1 and TRBJ1-6, is KAGVTQTPRYLIKTRGQQVTLSCSPISGHRSVSWYQQTPGQGLQFLFEYFSETQRNKGNFPGRFSGRQFSNSRSEMNVSTLELGDSALYLCASSLVGQGVGSPLHFGNGTRLTVT.

This rearrangement joins TRBV2 to TRBJ2-5, with a possible D match to TRBD2 (6 bases). Trimming cost V 6 bases and J 5 bases, with 22 bases left between them. Germline CDR1 SNHLY, CDR2 FYNNEI. This CDR3 contains 16 residues. The CDR3 sequence: CASSPRLAGGGETQYF. CDR3 DNA sequence: TGTGCCAGCAGCCCCCGGCTAGCCGGGGGTGGGGAGACCCAGTACTTC.

This chain joins TRBV5-1 and TRBJ2-3, with a weak D call TRBD2 (6 bases). The CDR3 spans 14 residues. Germline V gives CDR1 SGHRS, CDR2 YFSETQ. The germline V and J ends were trimmed by 0 bases and 5 bases, with 10 bases remaining between them. CDR3: CASSLVRERDTQYF. The DNA for the CDR3 is TGCGCCAGCAGCTTGGTACGGGAGAGAGATACGCAGTATTTT.

The chain is built from TRBV7-6 and TRBJ2-3; 14 bases align to TRBD2. This CDR3 contains 16 residues. Trimming cost V 1 base and J 5 bases; bases outside gene matches: 2. CDR1 and CDR2 from the germline V gene are SGHVS and FNYEAQ. The CDR3 DNA is TGTGCCAGCAGCTTAGGACTAGCGGGAGGGCAAGATACGCAGTATTTT. This sequence encodes CASSLGLAGGQDTQYF.

J is TRBJ2-1 and V is TRBV3-1 (or the pseudogene TRBV3-2), with 13 bases aligning to TRBD2. The V segment lost 3 bases and the J segment 4 bases; nucleotides outside the gene matches: 6. Germline lookup yields CDR1 LGHDT and CDR2 YNNKEL (reference sequence). The CDR3 totals 17 residues. CDR3 protein: CASSQVWGLAGYNEQFF. Here the CDR3 DNA reads TGTGCCAGCAGCCAGGTATGGGGACTAGCGGGATACAATGAGCAGTTCTTC.

DNA of the CDR3: TGTGCCAGCAGTTTTCGGACAGGGTATATGCAGCCCCAGCATTTT. Translated: CASSFRTGYMQPQHF. V gene TRBV6-5 combines with J gene TRBJ1-5, with 8 bases lining up with TRBD1. V was clipped by 4 bases and J by 7 bases; unmatched bases: 9. In germline, CDR1 is MNHEY, CDR2 SVGAGI. This CDR3 contains 15 residues.

The rearrangement uses TRBV30 and TRBJ1-5, with a tentative D call TRBD1 (6 bases). V shed 2 bases and J shed 7 bases, with 12 bases lying between them. The germline V gene encodes CDR1 GTSNPN and CDR2 SVGIG (reference sequence). CDR3 length: 13 amino acids. This CDR3 reads CAWSRDRNQPQHF. The CDR3 nucleotides are TGTGCCTGGAGTAGAGACAGGAACCAGCCCCAGCATTTT.

The V and J genes are TRBV6-1 and TRBJ2-5; D might be TRBD1 (6 bases). The CDR3 runs to 15 residues. Germline V lookup: CDR1 MNHNS, CDR2 SASEGT. The ends were cut back, 5 bases at V and 2 bases at J, with 15 bases in the middle. Here the CDR3 reads CASSLRRTAQETQYF. The CDR3, as DNA: TGTGCCAGCAGTTTACGGCGGACAGCGCAAGAGACCCAGTACTTC.